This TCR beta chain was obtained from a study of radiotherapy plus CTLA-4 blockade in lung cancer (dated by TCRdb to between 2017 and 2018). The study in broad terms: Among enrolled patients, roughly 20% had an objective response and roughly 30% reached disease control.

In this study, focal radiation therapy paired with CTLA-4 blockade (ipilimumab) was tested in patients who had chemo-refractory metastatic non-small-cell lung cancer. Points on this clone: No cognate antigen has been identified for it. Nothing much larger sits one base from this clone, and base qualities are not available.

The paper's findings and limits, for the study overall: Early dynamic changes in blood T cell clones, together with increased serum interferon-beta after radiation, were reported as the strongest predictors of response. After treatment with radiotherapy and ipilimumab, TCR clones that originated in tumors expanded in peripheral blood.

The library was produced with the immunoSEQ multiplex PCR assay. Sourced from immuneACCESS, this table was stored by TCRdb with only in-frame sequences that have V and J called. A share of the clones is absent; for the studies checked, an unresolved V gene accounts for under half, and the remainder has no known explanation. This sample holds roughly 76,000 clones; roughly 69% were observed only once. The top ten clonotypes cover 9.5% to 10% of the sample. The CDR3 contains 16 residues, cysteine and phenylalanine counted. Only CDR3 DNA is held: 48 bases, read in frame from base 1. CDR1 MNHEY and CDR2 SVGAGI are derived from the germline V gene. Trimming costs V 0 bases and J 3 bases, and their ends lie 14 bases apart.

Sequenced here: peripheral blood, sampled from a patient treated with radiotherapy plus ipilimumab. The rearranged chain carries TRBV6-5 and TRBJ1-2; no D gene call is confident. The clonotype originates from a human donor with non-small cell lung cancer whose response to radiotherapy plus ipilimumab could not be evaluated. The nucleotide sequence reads TGTGCCAGCAGTTACTCGAGTGGAGGGAGATACTATGGCTACACCTTC. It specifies CASSYSSGGRYYGYTF.